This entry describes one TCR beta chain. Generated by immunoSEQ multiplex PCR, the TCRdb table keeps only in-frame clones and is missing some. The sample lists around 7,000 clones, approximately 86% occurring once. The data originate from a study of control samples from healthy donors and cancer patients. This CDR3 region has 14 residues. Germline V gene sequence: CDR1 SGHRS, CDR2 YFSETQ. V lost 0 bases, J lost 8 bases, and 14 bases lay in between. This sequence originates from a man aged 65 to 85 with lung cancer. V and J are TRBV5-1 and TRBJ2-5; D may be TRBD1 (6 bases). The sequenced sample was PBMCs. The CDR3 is CASSLVRGMDTQYF. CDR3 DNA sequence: TGCGCCAGCAGCTTGGTCAGGGGAATGGATACCCAGTACTTC.